This passage covers 23 T cell receptor beta chains from one sample sequenced in a study of blood T cells in healthy people across ages. A sample-barcoded 5' primer and a J-beta primer mix were used in a second PCR of about 7 to 12 cycles. TCRdb re-derived calls from the 5' RACE reads in MiXCR, one entry per CDR3 protein. There are hundreds of thousands of distinct CDR3 sequences in the sample; about 30% occur only once, and about 16% lies in the top ten. The material sequenced was blood. These receptors all stem from a woman older than 75 in good health.

This clonotype was seen a few times. This rearrangement joins TRBV6-1 to TRBJ1-4; 7 nucleotides align to TRBD1. The CDR3 totals 15 residues. Per the germline V gene, CDR1 is MNHNS and CDR2 is SASEGT. V was pared by 4 bases and J by 4 bases, with 6 bases of the junction left unmatched. The CDR3: CASSATGDFNEKLFF. The CDR3, as DNA: TGTGCCAGCAGTGCCACAGGGGACTTTAATGAAAAACTGTTTTTT.

This clonotype was recorded at least ten times. The V and J genes are TRBV10-3 and TRBJ2-5; D is undetermined. With 7 bases removed from V and 5 bases from J, the gap between germline ends came to 17 bases. The length of the CDR3 is 14 residues. The germline CDR1 and CDR2 sequences are ENHRY and SYGVKD. CDR3 loop: CAIKPLGADETQYF. CDR3 nucleotide sequence: TGTGCCATCAAGCCGCTAGGAGCAGACGAGACCCAGTACTTC.

This clonotype was found many times. The chain has TRBV7-8 and TRBJ2-7, with D possibly being TRBD2 (6 bases). Deletions cut 3 bases from V and 2 bases from J, with 20 bases between. This CDR3 is 17 amino acids long. Germline CDR1 is SGHVS and CDR2 is FQNEAQ. The CDR3 nucleotides are TGTGCCAGCAGCTTGGCTACACCAGGGAGGAAAGCCTACGAGCAGTACTTC. It translates to CASSLATPGRKAYEQYF.

This clonotype was detected many times. This chain uses TRBV5-1 with TRBJ1-2; TRBD1 might be the D (6 bases). Trimming pared 0 bases from V and 3 bases from J, leaving 12 bases between. The CDR3 loop spans 15 amino acids. The germline V gene has CDR1 SGHRS and CDR2 YFSETQ. CDR3 protein: CASSLAAGAHYGYTF. CDR3 in DNA: TGCGCCAGCAGCTTGGCGGCGGGGGCCCACTATGGCTACACCTTC.

This clonotype occurred many times. The chain has TRBV28 and TRBJ1-2, with TRBD1 matching over 10 bases. From germline, CDR1 is MDHEN and CDR2 SYDVKM. The CDR3 spans 13 residues. V shed 10 bases, J shed 8 bases, and the junction held 10 bases outside the gene matches. The CDR3 region has the DNA TGTGCCACCACGGGGGACAGGGGTTTCGGCTACACCTTC. Residues: CATTGDRGFGYTF.

Points on this clonotype: One end of the junction is discordant with germline, which a read error may explain. The gene calls are TRBV20-1 and TRBJ2-1; D possibly corresponds to TRBD2 (5 bases). The V gene's germline CDR1 is DFQATT and CDR2 SNEGSKA (reference sequence). The length of the CDR3 is 16 residues. CDR3 coding DNA: TGTAGTACCCTGGGCGGGTTAGAAAGCTCCTACAATGAGCAGTTCTTC. Translating gives CSTLGGLESSYNEQFF.

This clonotype was detected many times. The J gene is TRBJ2-6, the V gene TRBV29-1; D is unclear. The germline V gene has CDR1 SQVTM and CDR2 ANQGSEA. Deletions cut 6 bases from V and 0 bases from J, with 12 bases between. CDR3 length: 15 residues. As DNA, the CDR3 is TGCAGCGTGGTTACGTGGGGCTCTGGGGCCAACGTCCTGACTTTC. The encoded protein is CSVVTWGSGANVLTF.

This clonotype was seen a handful of times. A much larger clone lies a single base off, so this may be a read error. The V and J genes are TRBV12-3 or TRBV12-4 and TRBJ2-1; 8 bases align to TRBD2. The CDR3 covers 13 residues. The CDR3 reads CDSSTGGNNEQFF. The CDR3 DNA follows: TGTGACAGCAGTACGGGGGGGAACAATGAGCAGTTCTTC.

This chain joins TRBV12-3 or TRBV12-4 and TRBJ2-3, with 7 bases lining up with TRBD2. This CDR3 spans 16 amino acids. With 4 bases clipped from V and 2 bases from J, the junction kept 9 bases outside the gene matches. As DNA, the CDR3 is TGTGCCAGCAGTTCCCCTAGCGGAGCCTTCACAGATACGCAGTATTTT. It translates to CASSSPSGAFTDTQYF.

This clonotype turned up a few times. Being one base from a much bigger clone, this may be a read error. CDR3 coding DNA: TGTGCCAGCAGTACTGCTCGCGATCGGATACTAGCGGGGAACAATGAGCAGTACTTC. It codes for CASSTARDRILAGNNEQYF. The V and J genes are TRBV21-1 and TRBJ2-5; the D call TRBD2 from the table was never checked on the DNA. TRBV21-1 is tagged as a pseudogene. This CDR3 has 19 amino acids.

This clonotype was observed a few times. The chain employs TRBV28 and TRBJ1-4; a possible D gene is TRBD1 (5 bases). The V gene's germline CDR1 is MDHEN and CDR2 SYDVKM. Trimming took 2 bases from V and 0 from J, leaving 10 bases between them. This CDR3 has 16 amino acids. CDR3 sequence (DNA): TGTGCCAGCAGTTTAATGACAGATGCAACTAATGAAAAACTGTTTTTT. Translated: CASSLMTDATNEKLFF.

As to this clonotype: This may stem from a read error, because a much larger clone lies one nucleotide away. The chain links TRBV10-3 to TRBJ2-1; 11 bases map to TRBD2. The CDR3 is 14 amino acids. Per germline, CDR1 ENHRY and CDR2 SYGVKD. V trimming: 8 bases; J trimming: 13 bases; junction bases outside the gene matches: 13. The CDR3 DNA follows: TGTGCCATCGCTAGCGGGGGGACACGAGAGACCCAGTTCTTC. Translating it yields CAIASGGTRETQFF.

This clonotype was recorded at least ten times. This chain uses TRBV4-3 with TRBJ1-2, with a tentative D call TRBD1 (5 bases). Deletions cut 0 bases from V and 4 bases from J, with 15 bases between. The CDR3 is made up of 16 amino acids. Per germline, CDR1 LGHNA and CDR2 YSLEER. CDR3 coding DNA: TGCGCCAGCAGCCAAGATCTGGACCGACAGCTCTATGGCTACACCTTC. Protein sequence: CASSQDLDRQLYGYTF.

In its sample, this clonotype was seen a few times. The J gene is TRBJ1-5, the V gene TRBV2; maybe TRBD1 (6 bases). CDR3 length: 14 amino acids. The V gene lost 8 bases and the J gene lost 4 bases, with 15 bases spanning the gap. CDR1 and CDR2 from the germline V gene are SNHLY and FYNNEI. In DNA form, the CDR3 reads TGTGCCAGCCATCAACAGGGTCCGAATCAGCCCCAGCATTTT. This translates into CASHQQGPNQPQHF.

The chain employs TRBV7-2 and TRBJ2-5; the match to TRBD2 covers 9 bases. Per the germline V gene, CDR1 is SGHTA and CDR2 is FQGNSA. CDR3 length equals 16 residues. The junction had 15 bases not matched to a gene; V was cut back by 2 bases and J by 11 bases. For the CDR3, the DNA is TGTGCCAGCAGCTTACGGGGACTAGCTATAATCAATGAGCAGTACTTC. Its translation is CASSLRGLAIINEQYF.

A word on this clonotype: A read error may be the cause here, since a much bigger clone is one base away. The chain employs TRBV7-9 and TRBJ2-5; D possibly corresponds to TRBD2 (7 bases). Per germline, CDR1 SEHNR and CDR2 FQNEAQ (reference sequence). CDR3 length: 15 residues. In nucleotides, the CDR3 is TGTTCCAGCAGCCCCGGGGGGCAACGGGCAGAGACCCAGTACTTC. As protein: CSSSPGGQRAETQYF.

As for this clonotype: A much more abundant neighbour one base away suggests this may be a read error. This chain uses TRBV27 with TRBJ2-7; perhaps D is TRBD1 or TRBD2 (5 bases each). CDR1 and CDR2 (germline): MNHEY, SMNVEV (reference sequence). CDR3 size: 13 residues. In nucleotides, the CDR3 is TGTGCCAGCAGGAGGGACGGGCCCTACGAGCGGTACTTC. Its protein product is CASRRDGPYERYF.

This clonotype was counted ten times or more. The chain joins TRBV18 to TRBJ2-1; 9 positions match TRBD1. The CDR3 totals 13 residues. Trimming at V came to 8 bases and at J to 7 bases, leaving 6 bases not matched to a gene. Germline-derived CDR1 and CDR2 are KGHSH and LQKENI. The CDR3 bases are TGTGCCAGCCGCCCGACAGGGGGTAATGAGCAGTTCTTC. The encoded protein is CASRPTGGNEQFF. The whole variable domain, filled in from reference TRBV18 and TRBJ2-1, reads NAGVMQNPRHLVRRRGQEARLRCSPMKGHSHVYWYRQLPEEGLKFMVYLQKENIIDESGMPKERFSAEFPKEGPSILRIQQVVRGDSAAYFCASRPTGGNEQFFGPGTRLTVL.

Many counts were recorded for this clonotype. The V call is TRBV9, the J call TRBJ1-2; D is ambiguous. The CDR3 runs to 13 residues. Deletions cut 3 bases from V and 5 bases from J, with 11 bases between. Germline-derived CDR1 and CDR2 are SGDLS and YYNGEE. The CDR3 DNA follows: TGTGCCAGCAGCGAGGGTATCGAGTATGGCTACACCTTC. Its translation: CASSEGIEYGYTF.

The chain links TRBV20-1 to TRBJ2-4; possibly TRBD1 for D (5 bases). The DNA end is a closer match to TRBJ2-7, so the J assignment may be wrong. The CDR3 length is 12 residues. Germline V gene lookup returns CDR1 DFQATT and CDR2 SNEGSKA (reference sequence). CDR3 in amino acids: CSAPDRGYEQYF. The CDR3 nucleotides read TGCAGTGCTCCCGACAGAGGCTACGAGCAGTACTTC.

This clonotype has a count of ten or more. The CDR3 DNA is TGCAGTGCTAGATCTTTCGGACAGATTGGGGAAAAACTGTTTTTT. Its translation is CSARSFGQIGEKLFF. The V gene is TRBV20-1, the J gene TRBJ1-4, with a tentative D call TRBD1 (6 bases). V lost 2 bases, J lost 8 bases, and 18 bases lay in between. CDR1 and CDR2 from the germline V gene are DFQATT and SNEGSKA (reference sequence). The CDR3 sequence is 15 residues long.

A note on this clonotype: A much larger clone lies one base from this, so it may be a read error. This chain links TRBV27 with TRBJ2-7; D tentatively reads TRBD1 or TRBD2 (5 bases each). The length of the CDR3 is 13 residues. Per the germline V gene, CDR1 is MNHEY and CDR2 is SMNVEV (reference sequence). V shed 6 bases and J shed 7 bases, with 16 bases lying between them. The CDR3 region has the DNA TGTGCCAGCAGGATAAGCAGTGGGGGTGAGCAGTACTTC. This sequence encodes CASRISSGGEQYF.

This chain links TRBV20-1 with TRBJ2-7, with 12 bases identical to TRBD1. This CDR3 contains 15 residues. CDR1 is DFQATT and CDR2 is SNEGSKA in the germline V gene (reference sequence). V lost 0 bases to trimming and J lost 3 bases; unmatched junction nucleotides: 3. The CDR3 nucleotides read TGCAGTGCTAGAGATTGGGACAGGGGGCTCTACGAGCAGTACTTC. Translated, it gives CSARDWDRGLYEQYF.